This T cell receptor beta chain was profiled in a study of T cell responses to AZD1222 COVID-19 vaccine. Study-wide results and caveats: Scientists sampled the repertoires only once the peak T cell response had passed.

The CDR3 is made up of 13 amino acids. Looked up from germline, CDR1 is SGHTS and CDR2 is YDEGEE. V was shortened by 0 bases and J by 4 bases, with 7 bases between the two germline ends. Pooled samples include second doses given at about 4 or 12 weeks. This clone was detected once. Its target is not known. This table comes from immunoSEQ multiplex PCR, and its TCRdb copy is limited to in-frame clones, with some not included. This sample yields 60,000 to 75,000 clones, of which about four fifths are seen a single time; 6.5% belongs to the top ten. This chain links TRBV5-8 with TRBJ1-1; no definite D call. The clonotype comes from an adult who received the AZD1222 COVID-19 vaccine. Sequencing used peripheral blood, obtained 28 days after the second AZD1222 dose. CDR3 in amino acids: CASSLGGVTEAFF. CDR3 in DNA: TGTGCCAGCAGCTTGGGTGGGGTCACTGAAGCTTTCTTT. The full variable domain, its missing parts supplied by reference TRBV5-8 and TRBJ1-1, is EAGVTQSPTHLIKTRGQQATLRCSPISGHTSVYWYQQALGLGLQFLLWYDEGEERNRGNFPPRFSGRQFPNYSSELNVNALELEDSALYLCASSLGGVTEAFFGQGTRLTVV.